The 24 T cell receptor beta chains listed next were all sequenced from one sample in a study of early T cells in non-severe SARS-CoV-2 infection. TCRdb ran MiXCR on the 5' RACE reads and lists one entry per CDR3 protein. The sample contains approximately 50,000 distinct CDR3 sequences, approximately 9.9% of which appear only once. What was sequenced was whole blood. Receptors originate from an adult who was a healthcare worker with PCR-confirmed SARS-CoV-2 infection or an uninfected control (not recorded which).

This clonotype was seen repeatedly, ten times or more. The chain couples TRBV10-3 to TRBJ1-3; D gene ambiguous. CDR3 length: 11 amino acids. Germline CDR1 and CDR2: ENHRY and SYGVKD. The germline V and J ends were trimmed by 7 bases and 1 base, with 2 bases remaining between them. CDR3 sequence reads: CAIKSGNTIYF. The CDR3 region has the DNA TGTGCCATCAAGTCTGGAAACACCATATATTTT.

In this sample, this clonotype turned up many times. This chain connects TRBV6-1 to TRBJ2-7; D is uncertain. Germline assignment: CDR1 MNHNS and CDR2 SASEGT. Trimming cost V 7 bases and J 7 bases, with 23 bases left between them. The CDR3 loop spans 15 amino acids. The CDR3: CASTPEVGELREQYF. The CDR3 DNA reads TGTGCCAGCACCCCCGAGGTTGGGGAACTACGGGAGCAGTACTTC.

This chain uses TRBV5-4 with TRBJ2-3; D is undetermined. CDR3 length: 14 amino acids. Trimming shortened V by 4 bases and J by 0 bases, and 9 bases separated the two germline ends. In germline, CDR1 is SGHNT, CDR2 YYREEE (reference sequence). The CDR3 nucleotides read TGTGCCAGCAGCCCCCGTTCTAGCACAGATACGCAGTATTTT. Amino acids: CASSPRSSTDTQYF.

Only a few counts were recorded for this clonotype. The J gene is TRBJ2-7, the V gene TRBV4-2; D perhaps matches TRBD1 (8 bases). V dropped 4 bases and J dropped 2 bases, with 18 bases sitting between them. Germline V gene lookup returns CDR1 LGHNA and CDR2 YNFKEQ. This CDR3 is built from 16 residues. This CDR3 reads CASSRSSGTGAYEQYF. CDR3 bases: TGTGCCAGCAGCCGGTCGAGCGGGACAGGAGCCTACGAGCAGTACTTC.

This clonotype was seen a few times. The CDR3 region is CASSARTPGLGEQFF. The CDR3 coding sequence is TGTGCCAGCAGCGCGAGGACTCCGGGGTTGGGTGAGCAGTTCTTC. The chain has TRBV2 and TRBJ2-1; possibly TRBD2 for D (5 bases). Trimming cost V 6 bases and J 9 bases, with 21 bases left between them. The germline V gene has CDR1 SNHLY and CDR2 FYNNEI. This CDR3 is built from 15 residues.

This clonotype was seen a handful of times. The chain employs TRBV27 and TRBJ1-1, with D hard to call. Germline CDR1 and CDR2: MNHEY and SMNVEV (reference sequence). V was trimmed by 4 bases and J by 0 bases, leaving 12 bases between them. The CDR3 totals 15 residues. The CDR3 spells CASSSPLTMNTEAFF. DNA for the CDR3: TGTGCCAGCAGTTCCCCCCTTACTATGAACACTGAAGCTTTCTTT.

Ten or more counts support this clonotype. The chain has TRBV20-1 and TRBJ2-7; D may be TRBD1 (5 bases). The CDR3 runs 14 residues. Trimming took 1 base from V and 7 from J, leaving 17 bases between them. Germline CDR1 and CDR2: DFQATT and SNEGSKA (reference sequence). The CDR3 nucleotides are TGCAGTGCTAGAGGGGGCGCCGACATTGGAGAGCAGTACTTC. Translated: CSARGGADIGEQYF.

The rearrangement links TRBV29-1 to TRBJ2-7; D is ambiguous. With 4 bases removed from V and 2 bases from J, the gap between germline ends came to 9 bases. Germline values: CDR1 SQVTM, CDR2 ANQGSEA. This CDR3 is built from 12 residues. DNA of the CDR3: TGCAGCGTTGCGGACGGAACCTACGAGCAGTACTTC. Its translation: CSVADGTYEQYF.

This clonotype occurred many times. The CDR3 reads CASSQEGKPYEQYF. CDR3 nucleotide sequence: TGTGCCAGCAGCCAAGAGGGAAAACCCTACGAGCAGTACTTC. J is TRBJ2-7 and V is TRBV3-1; D unresolved. This CDR3 comprises 14 residues. Germline assignment: CDR1 LGHDT and CDR2 YNNKEL (reference sequence). The germline V and J ends were trimmed by 0 bases and 2 bases, with 8 bases remaining between them.

The table lists this clonotype with a few counts. The chain employs TRBV15 and TRBJ2-3; 8 nucleotides line up with TRBD1. The CDR3 runs 15 residues. Germline CDR1 and CDR2: LNHNV and YYDKDF (reference sequence). V lost 5 bases, J lost 4 bases, and 8 bases stayed unmatched. The CDR3 spells CATSPHDRGADTQYF. The CDR3 nucleotides are TGTGCCACCAGCCCCCATGACAGGGGAGCAGATACGCAGTATTTT. The full variable domain, completed using reference TRBV15 and TRBJ2-3, is DAMVIQNPRYQVTQFGKPVTLSCSQTLNHNVMYWYQQKSSQAPKLLFHYYDKDFNNEADTPDNFQSRRPNTSFCFLDIRSPGLGDTAMYLCATSPHDRGADTQYFGPGTRLTVL.

This clonotype was detected many times. The genes are TRBV9 and TRBJ2-2, with TRBD2 matching over 13 bases. The junction had 0 bases not matched to a gene; V was cut back by 2 bases and J by 5 bases. This CDR3 region has 15 residues. Germline CDR1 is SGDLS and CDR2 is YYNGEE. Written as DNA, the CDR3 is TGTGCCAGCAGCGTGACTAGCGGGGGGACCGGGGAGCTGTTTTTT. It translates to CASSVTSGGTGELFF.

This chain links TRBV28 with TRBJ2-1; tentative D call: TRBD2 (7 bases). Germline assignment: CDR1 MDHEN and CDR2 SYDVKM. The CDR3 contains 14 residues. The V end lost 5 bases, the J end lost 15 bases, and 23 bases lay between the germline ends. Here the CDR3 reads CASSIYREGKETFF. In DNA, the CDR3 is TGTGCCAGCAGTATATACAGGGAGGGAAAAGAGACGTTCTTC.

The chain has TRBV7-9 and TRBJ2-7; TRBD2 is a possible D gene (5 bases). CDR1 and CDR2 (germline): SEHNR, FQNEAQ (reference sequence). The V end was cut by 6 bases, the J end by 7 bases, with 19 bases between. The CDR3 is made up of 14 amino acids. CDR3 protein: CASSSNLPSGEQYF. CDR3 nucleotides: TGTGCCAGCAGTTCGAATCTACCCTCGGGGGAGCAGTACTTC.

The chain is built from TRBV10-3 and TRBJ2-1, with TRBD2 matching over 7 bases. Germline CDR1 reads ENHRY; CDR2 reads SYGVKD. The CDR3 runs to 16 residues. Trimming at V came to 0 bases and at J to 1 base, leaving 3 bases not matched to a gene. The CDR3, as DNA: TGTGCCATCAGTGAGTCAACGGGAGGTTCCTACAATGAGCAGTTCTTC. It is translated as CAISESTGGSYNEQFF.

This clonotype showed up just once. J is TRBJ1-2 and V is TRBV7-9; 7 nucleotides align to TRBD1. With 5 bases clipped from V and 8 bases from J, the junction kept 8 bases outside the gene matches. The CDR3 has 13 amino acids. Per germline, CDR1 SEHNR and CDR2 FQNEAQ (reference sequence). CDR3 loop: CASSNWDSTGYTF. The CDR3 region has the DNA TGTGCCAGCAGCAACTGGGACAGTACCGGCTACACCTTC.

Ten or more counts support this clonotype. The chain joins TRBV5-1 to TRBJ2-5; TRBD1 is a possible D gene (6 bases). This CDR3 is 15 amino acids long. V gave up 6 bases and J gave up 1 base, with 16 bases separating them. The germline CDR1 and CDR2 sequences are SGHRS and YFSETQ. The CDR3 sequence: CASTREGGTQETQYF. DNA for the CDR3: TGCGCCAGCACCCGGGAAGGGGGAACCCAAGAGACCCAGTACTTC.

The rearrangement links TRBV14 to TRBJ2-2; unclear D gene. Trimming removed 3 bases from V and 6 bases from J, with 8 bases in between. The CDR3 totals 13 residues. CDR1 is SGHDN, CDR2 FVKESK, per germline. For the CDR3, the DNA is TGTGCCAGCAGCCATGGGCCCCCCGGGGAGCTGTTTTTT. Its protein product is CASSHGPPGELFF.

The rearrangement links TRBV13 to TRBJ2-1; TRBD2 agrees at 10 bases. J was trimmed by 5 bases and V by 4 bases; bases with no gene match: 8. The CDR3 consists of 16 residues. From germline, CDR1 is PRHDT and CDR2 FYEKMQ (reference sequence). As DNA, the CDR3 is TGTGCCAGCAGCTGGGGAACTAGCGGGACCGACAATGAGCAGTTCTTC. Its translation: CASSWGTSGTDNEQFF. Full variable domain (remainder filled in from reference TRBV13 and TRBJ2-1): AAGVIQSPRHLIKEKRETATLKCYPIPRHDTVYWYQQGPGQDPQFLISFYEKMQSDKGSIPDRFSAQQFSDYHSELNMSSLELGDSALYFCASSWGTSGTDNEQFFGPGTRLTVL.

V is TRBV14 and J is TRBJ2-7; 9 nucleotides match TRBD1. Germline V CDR1 and CDR2: SGHDN, FVKESK. V lost 1 base, J lost 4 bases, and 2 bases stayed unmatched. This CDR3 is built from 14 residues. The CDR3 reads CASSQGTGEYEQYF. As DNA, the CDR3 is TGTGCCAGCAGCCAAGGGACAGGGGAATACGAGCAGTACTTC.

This clonotype was detected only a few times. The chain uses TRBV5-6 and TRBJ1-1; D call uncertain. The CDR3 runs 14 residues. CDR1 and CDR2 from the germline V gene are SGHDT and YYEEEE. V lost 4 bases, J lost 5 bases, and 15 bases lay in between. CDR3 DNA sequence: TGTGCCAGCAGCCCACCTTGGGCGGGGACTGAAGCTTTCTTT. This sequence encodes CASSPPWAGTEAFF.

In this sample, this clonotype turned up many times. The rearrangement uses TRBV6-2 or TRBV6-3 and TRBJ2-5; D gene ambiguous. The CDR3 is made up of 17 amino acids. Germline V gene sequence: CDR1 MNHEY, CDR2 SVGEGT. Trimming took off 6 bases at V and 1 base at J, with 21 bases between the two ends. The DNA for the CDR3 is TGTGCCAGCAGGATAAAGAGTGTGGCCACGCCCCAAGAGACCCAGTACTTC. Encoded protein: CASRIKSVATPQETQYF.

This clonotype was detected many times. This rearrangement joins TRBV11-2 to TRBJ2-1; D gene unclear. CDR1 and CDR2 from the germline V gene are SGHAT and FQNNGV. V lost 1 base and J lost 0, with 4 bases in between. The CDR3 consists of 14 residues. The CDR3 DNA sequence: TGTGCCAGCAGCTTAGCAGGCTCCTACAATGAGCAGTTCTTC. Translating gives CASSLAGSYNEQFF.

The rearrangement joins TRBV20-1 to TRBJ2-2; 7 bases are a match to TRBD1. V gave up 6 bases and J gave up 0 bases; unmatched junction bases: 10. This CDR3 is 16 amino acids long. Germline V CDR1 and CDR2: DFQATT, SNEGSKA (reference sequence). CDR3 nucleotide sequence: TGCAGTGCCAGGGCGATGGACAGGCCGAACACCGGGGAGCTGTTTTTT. This codes for CSARAMDRPNTGELFF.

This CDR3 is CASSPDGTDTQYF. In nucleotides, the CDR3 is TGTGCCAGCTCACCAGACGGAACAGATACGCAGTATTTT. The V gene is TRBV18, the J gene TRBJ2-3, with unresolved D. CDR1 and CDR2 from the germline V gene are KGHSH and LQKENI. Trimming cost V 2 bases and J 3 bases, with 6 bases left between them. The CDR3 is made up of 13 amino acids.